The sequence of this T cell receptor beta chain was determined in a study of T cell repertoires in cytomegalovirus infection. TCRdb redid the calling of the reads with MiXCR, one entry per CDR3 protein. The data contain hundreds of thousands of distinct CDR3 sequences, over 20% of them singletons. Input material: CD8+ T cells from PBMCs. The sequence was obtained from a human donor in good health (CMV status not recorded). Some clones in this sample may be carry-over from other donors' samples.

The CDR3 spells CASSGGDRLFAEAFF. Here the CDR3 DNA reads TGTGCCAGCAGTGGAGGGGACAGACTTTTTGCTGAAGCTTTCTTT. The rearrangement links TRBV25-1 to TRBJ1-1; 7 nucleotides match TRBD1. The V gene's germline CDR1 is MGHDK and CDR2 SYGVNS. The length of the CDR3 is 15 residues. V shed 4 bases and J 6 bases; nucleotides not matched to a gene: 11.